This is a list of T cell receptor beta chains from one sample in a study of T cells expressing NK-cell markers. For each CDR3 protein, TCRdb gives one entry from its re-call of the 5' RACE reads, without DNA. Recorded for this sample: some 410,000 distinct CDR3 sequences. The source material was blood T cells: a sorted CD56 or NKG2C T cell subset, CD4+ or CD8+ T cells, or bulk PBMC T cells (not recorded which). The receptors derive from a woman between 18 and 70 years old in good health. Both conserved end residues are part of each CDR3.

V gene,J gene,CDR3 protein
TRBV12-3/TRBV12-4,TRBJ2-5,CASSFAPKGGQETQYF
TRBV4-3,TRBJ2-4,CASSPFGGGENIQYF
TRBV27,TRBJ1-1,CASSFAGLNTEAFF
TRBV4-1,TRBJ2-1,CASSQDFAAGGEGLAYNEQFF
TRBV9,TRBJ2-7,CASSRLAREGEQYF
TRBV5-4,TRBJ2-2,CASSRGTLSGELFF
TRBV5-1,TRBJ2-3,CASSRLGSASTDTQYF
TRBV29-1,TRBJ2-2,CSVATGSVTGELFF
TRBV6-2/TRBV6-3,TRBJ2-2,CASSYSENTGELFF
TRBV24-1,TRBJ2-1,CATSDSTREFNEQFF